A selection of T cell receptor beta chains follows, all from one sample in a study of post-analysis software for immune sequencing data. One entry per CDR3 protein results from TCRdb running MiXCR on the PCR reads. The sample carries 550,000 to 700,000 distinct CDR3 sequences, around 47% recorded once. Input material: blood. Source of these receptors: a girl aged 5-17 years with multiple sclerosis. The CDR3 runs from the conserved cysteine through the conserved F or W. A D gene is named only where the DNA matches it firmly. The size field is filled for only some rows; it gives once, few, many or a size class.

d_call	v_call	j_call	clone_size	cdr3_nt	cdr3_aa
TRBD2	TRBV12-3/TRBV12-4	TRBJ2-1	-	TGTGCCAGCAGGTCGCTAGCGGGAGGGAGGGGCTCCTACAATGAGCAGTTCTTC	CASRSLAGGRGSYNEQFF
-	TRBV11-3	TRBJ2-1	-	TGTGCCAGCAGCTCCCCAAGGGGCTCCCCCAATGAGCAGTTCTTC	CASSSPRGSPNEQFF
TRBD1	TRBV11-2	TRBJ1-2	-	TGTGCCAGCAGCTCAGCAGGGGGGGCGGTTGGCTACACCTTC	CASSSAGGAVGYTF
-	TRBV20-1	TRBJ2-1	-	TGCAGTGCTAAACGGCCTAGCGACTATGAGCAGTTCTTC	CSAKRPSDYEQFF
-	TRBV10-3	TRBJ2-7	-	TGTGCCGGGGCGTCGGGCTACGAGCAGTACTTC	CAGASGYEQYF
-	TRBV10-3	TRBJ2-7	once	TGTGCCATCAGTGAGCAGGGGTCCTACGAGCAGTACTTC	CAISEQGSYEQYF
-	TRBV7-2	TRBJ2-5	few	TGTGCCAGCAGCCCCGTGGGGGCAGTGGAGACCCAGTACTTC	CASSPVGAVETQYF
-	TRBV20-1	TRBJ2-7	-	TGCAGTGCATTACCGGGTCCACCAAGGAACGAGCAGTACTTC	CSALPGPPRNEQYF
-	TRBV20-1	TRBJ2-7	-	TGCAGTGCTACTGAGGGTTCCTACGAGCAGTACTTC	CSATEGSYEQYF
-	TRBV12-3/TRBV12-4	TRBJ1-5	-	TGTGCCAGCCGCTGGGCGGCCGACTCTAATCAGCCCCAGCATTTT	CASRWAADSNQPQHF
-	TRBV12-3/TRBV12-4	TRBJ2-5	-	TGTGCCAGCAGCCCGCTAGTTTTGCGTCAAGAGACCCAGTACTTC	CASSPLVLRQETQYF
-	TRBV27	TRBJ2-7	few	TGTGCCAGCAGTCAAGACAGGTACGGCTACGAGCAGTACTTC	CASSQDRYGYEQYF
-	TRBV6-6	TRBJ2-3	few	TGTGCCAGCAGTTTTCGGCCCCCGGTTAACACAGATACGCAGTATTTT	CASSFRPPVNTDTQYF
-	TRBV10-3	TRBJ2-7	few	TGTGCCATCATGGGGAGCTCCTACGAGCAGTACTTC	CAIMGSSYEQYF
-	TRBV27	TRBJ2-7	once	TGTGCCAGTTCTTCAGGCCTCCAAAGGAGCTACGAGCAGTACTTC	CASSSGLQRSYEQYF
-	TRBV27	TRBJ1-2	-	TGTGCCAGCAGTTTGAACAGGGAAATCTCCCACTATGGCTACACCTTC	CASSLNREISHYGYTF
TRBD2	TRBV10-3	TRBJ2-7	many	TGTGCCATCAGTGGGACTAGCGGGAGCGAGCAGTACTTC	CAISGTSGSEQYF
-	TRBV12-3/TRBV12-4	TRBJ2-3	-	TGTGCCAGCAGACCTAGGAGGAGCCCCCCAGATACGCAGTATTTT	CASRPRRSPPDTQYF
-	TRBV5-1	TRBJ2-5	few	TGCGCCAGCAGCTGGGGGACCGCTTGGGAGTTGCAGTACTTC	CASSWGTAWELQYF
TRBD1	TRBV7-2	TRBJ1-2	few	TGTGCCAGCAGCTCCCGGGACAGGGGGGTCTATGGCTACACCTTC	CASSSRDRGVYGYTF
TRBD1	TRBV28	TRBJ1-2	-	TGTGCCAGCAGTTTGGGGGGACAGGGGTTAAATGGCTACACCTTC	CASSLGGQGLNGYTF
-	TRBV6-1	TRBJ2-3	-	TGTGCCAGCAGTGAAGCCTCTCCGCCAGATACGCAGTATTTT	CASSEASPPDTQYF